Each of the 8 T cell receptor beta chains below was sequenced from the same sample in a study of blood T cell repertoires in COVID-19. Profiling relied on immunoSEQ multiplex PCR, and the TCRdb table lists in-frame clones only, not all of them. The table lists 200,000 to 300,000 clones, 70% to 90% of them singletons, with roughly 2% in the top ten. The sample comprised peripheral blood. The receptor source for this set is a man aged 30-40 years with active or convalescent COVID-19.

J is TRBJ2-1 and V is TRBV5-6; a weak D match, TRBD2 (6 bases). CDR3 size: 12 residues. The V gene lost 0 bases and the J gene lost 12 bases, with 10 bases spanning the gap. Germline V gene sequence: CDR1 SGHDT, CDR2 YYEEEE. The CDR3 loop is CASSLARGRQFF. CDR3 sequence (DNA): TGTGCCAGCAGCTTGGCGCGGGGTCGGCAGTTCTTC.

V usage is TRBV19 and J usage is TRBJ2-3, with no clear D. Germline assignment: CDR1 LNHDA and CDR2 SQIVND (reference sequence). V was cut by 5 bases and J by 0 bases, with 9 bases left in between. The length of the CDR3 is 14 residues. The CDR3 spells CASSQQYSTDTQYF. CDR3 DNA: TGTGCCAGTAGTCAACAGTACAGCACAGATACGCAGTATTTT.

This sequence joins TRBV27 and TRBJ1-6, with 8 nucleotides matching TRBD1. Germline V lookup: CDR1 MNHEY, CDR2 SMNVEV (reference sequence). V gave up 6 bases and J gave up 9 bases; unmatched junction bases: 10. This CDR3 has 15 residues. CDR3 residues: CASREDRALISPLHF. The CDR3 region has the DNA TGTGCCAGCAGGGAGGACAGGGCTCTCATTTCACCCCTCCACTTT.

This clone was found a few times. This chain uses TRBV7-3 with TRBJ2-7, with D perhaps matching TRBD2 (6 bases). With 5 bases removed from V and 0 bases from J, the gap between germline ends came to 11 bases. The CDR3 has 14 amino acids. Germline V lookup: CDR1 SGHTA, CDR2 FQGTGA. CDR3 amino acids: CASSVGGSSYEQYF. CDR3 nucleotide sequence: TGTGCCAGCAGCGTGGGGGGAAGCTCCTACGAGCAGTACTTC.

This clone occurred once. The CDR3: CASSTGVNSPLHF. The CDR3, as DNA: TGTGCCAGTAGCACAGGGGTGAATTCACCCCTCCACTTT. V usage is TRBV19 and J usage is TRBJ1-6, with TRBD1 matching over 7 bases. Losses at the gene ends were 6 bases for V and 7 bases for J; bases not matched to a gene: 3. Germline V CDR1 and CDR2: LNHDA, SQIVND (reference sequence). The CDR3 length is 13 residues.

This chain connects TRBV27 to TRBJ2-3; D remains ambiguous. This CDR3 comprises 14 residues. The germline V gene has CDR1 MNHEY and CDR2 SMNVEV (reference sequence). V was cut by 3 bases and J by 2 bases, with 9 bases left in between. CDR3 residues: CASSLRSHTDTQYF. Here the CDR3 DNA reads TGTGCCAGCAGTTTGAGGAGCCACACAGATACGCAGTATTTT.

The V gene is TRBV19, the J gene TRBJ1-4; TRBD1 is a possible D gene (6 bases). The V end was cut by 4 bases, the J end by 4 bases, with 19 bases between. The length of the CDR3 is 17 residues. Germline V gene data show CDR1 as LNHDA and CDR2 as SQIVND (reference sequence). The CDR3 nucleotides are TGTGCCAGTAGTAACCCCGGGGGGGCACGAAGTAATGAAAAACTGTTTTTT. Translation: CASSNPGGARSNEKLFF.

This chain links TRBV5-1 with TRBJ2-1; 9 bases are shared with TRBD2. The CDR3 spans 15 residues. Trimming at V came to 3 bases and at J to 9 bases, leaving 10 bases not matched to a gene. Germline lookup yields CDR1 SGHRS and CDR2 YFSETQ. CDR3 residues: CASSSLPILAGEQFF. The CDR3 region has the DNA TGCGCCAGCAGCTCCCTCCCCATACTAGCGGGTGAGCAGTTCTTC.